One TCR beta chain is described in this entry. Its specificity is unknown. Trimming cost V 4 bases and J 4 bases, with 14 bases left between them. The CDR3 length is 14 residues. Per the germline V gene, CDR1 is LGHNA and CDR2 is YNFKEQ. This sample is drawn from a study of cytomegalovirus exposure and HLA in healthy donors. The overall study: Among the roughly 380 donors who were genotyped, about 80% fell in the genetic ancestry cluster that is associated with self-reported Caucasian donors. The study, taken as a whole, reports: Several of the most significant clusters appeared, in a later analysis, to be linked to common viral pathogens. Confirmation in vitro established that a few CMV-associated chains were specific for CMV antigens.

Use of 60 Vbeta and 13 Jbeta primers characterized the PCR. Sequencing used immunoSEQ multiplex PCR; TCRdb keeps in-frame clones, though not all of them. The sample includes 150,000 or so clones, roughly 72% of them seen just once. This chain uses TRBV4-2 with TRBJ2-7, with a weak D call TRBD2 (5 bases). This clonotype was sampled from a male donor in good health and CMV-seronegative. Sequences were obtained from PBMCs. CDR3 bases: TGTGCCAGCAGCCCGGGATCGGTCCTGTACGAGCAGTACTTC. Its protein product is CASSPGSVLYEQYF.